This T cell receptor (beta chain) was found in a study of OX40 agonist ivuxolimab in advanced cancers. As for the study more broadly: Ivuxolimab was a fully human IgG2 agonistic monoclonal antibody targeting the costimulatory receptor OX40 (CD134). Intravenous ivuxolimab was administered to patients every 2 weeks at six dose levels: 0.01, 0.1, 0.3, 1.5, 3 and 10 mg/kg. Of the approximately 53 patients in dose escalation, about 20 had hepatocellular carcinoma, some 15 had melanoma, 9 had renal cell carcinoma and 9 had head and neck cancer. A male proportion of 82.7% and a mean age of about 60 years, ranging from about 20 to 85, were recorded for the dose-escalation cohort. Patients were allowed to have had prior anti-PD-1, anti-PD-L1 or anti-CTLA-4 therapy, and roughly 40% of the dose-escalation patients had previously received checkpoint inhibitors. Partial responses were achieved by three dose-escalation patients, of whom one had hepatocellular carcinoma and two had cutaneous melanoma. The point of sequencing TCRbeta in the periphery was to test whether ivuxolimab changed TCR sequence diversity and drove clonal T-cell expansion. The paper reports the monotherapy dose-escalation portion (N of about 50 patients) of the phase I ivuxolimab trial.

Patients with a history of autoimmune disease or receiving systemic immunosuppression were excluded from the trial. In every dose cohort, peripheral blood was drawn for TCR sequencing at baseline, cycle 4 day 1, and cycle 7 day 1. Samples came from an open-label, multicenter, first-in-human phase I dose-escalation trial of ivuxolimab. The trial enrolled adults with locally advanced or metastatic head and neck squamous cell, hepatocellular, melanoma or renal cell carcinoma. Before TCR sequencing, CD4+ T cells and CD8+ T cells were sorted from peripheral blood as separate populations. Summary of the overall study and its limitations: The antigen specificity of the clonally expanded peripheral T cells was not determined. Low levels of normalized T-cell clonal expansion were also seen in some patients who did not respond. Clonal expansion of both CD4+ and CD8+ blood T cells was observed from baseline to week 6 at doses 0.1 to 3.0 mg/kg. In the 0.1-3.0 mg/kg groups, partial responders were among the patients with the lowest normalized peripheral clonal expansion, particularly in CD8+ T cells. After ivuxolimab, CD8+ T cells had more expanded clones than CD4+ T cells on average.

To sequence the TCRbeta CDR3 region, genomic DNA was isolated from the sorted cells. TCRbeta CDR3 regions were sequenced using the immunoSEQ Assay. TCRdb retrieved this table from immuneACCESS and kept in-frame rearrangements only. Not all clones are present; in checked studies, unresolved V genes account for under half, and no reason is known for the remainder. The sample table holds some 38,000 clones, of which about 93% were seen once. The ten largest make up about 20% of the sample. For this clone: What this receptor recognizes is not known. No clone much larger than this one lies a single base away; base qualities are absent.

CDR1 and CDR2 are read off the germline V gene (reference sequence) as SEHNR and FQNEAQ. The junction carries 12 bases between V and J, which are trimmed by 5 bases and 2 bases respectively. The CDR3 numbers 15 residues from cysteine through phenylalanine. Only CDR3 DNA is held: 45 bases, read in frame from base 1. The specimen was CD4+ or CD8+ T cells sorted from blood, collected in a trial of the OX40 agonist ivuxolimab. This clonotype was obtained from an adult with an advanced solid tumor such as melanoma, head and neck, liver or kidney cancer. Here the chain combines TRBV7-9 and TRBJ2-2; TRBD1 might be the D gene, on 6 matching bases. The sequence in DNA is TGTGCCAGCAGCGCAGGGGCCCTCAACACCGGGGAGCTGTTTTTT. Translated, this is CASSAGALNTGELFF. The full variable domain, completed from the reference TRBV7-9 and TRBJ2-2 proteins outside the CDR3, reads DTGVSQNPRHKITKRGQNVTFRCDPISEHNRLYWYRQTLGQGPEFLTYFQNEAQLEKSRLLSDRFSAERPKGSFSTLEIQRTEQGDSAMYLCASSAGALNTGELFFGEGSRLTVL.